This T cell receptor beta chain was recovered during a study of shared clonotypes between healthy human individuals. Study in general: Serving as donors were a couple of women and three men, whose ages spanned 18 to 49.

The data were produced by immunoSEQ multiplex PCR, yet TCRdb's version contains in-frame clones alone and is incomplete. Of about 2,200,000 clones in the sample, roughly 91% were seen once. On this clone: Other DNA sequences in this specimen translate into the identical CDR3.

The CDR3 consists of 13 residues. V lost 1 base to trimming and J lost 4 bases, with 8 bases between them. CDR1 and CDR2 from the germline V gene are SEHNR and FQNEAQ (reference sequence). CD45RO-negative CD8 cells positively selected for CCR7 made up the naive population, which excluded terminally differentiated effector memory CD45RA+ cells. The TCR was taken from a man younger than 35 in good health. Some clones in this sample may be carry-over from other donors' samples. The J gene is TRBJ2-7, the V gene TRBV7-9; D is ambiguous. What was sequenced was naive CD8+ T cells from PBMCs. The CDR3: CASSLGLGYEQYF. DNA for the CDR3: TGTGCCAGCAGCTTAGGGTTGGGATACGAGCAGTACTTC.